This TCR beta chain was found in a study of T cell responses to AZD1222 COVID-19 vaccine (dated by TCRdb to the early 2020s). As for the study more broadly: Because spike-specific TCR depth and breadth did not differ between the two schedules, AZD1222 recipients who got a second dose at roughly 4 weeks were pooled with those who got a second dose at roughly 12 weeks. TCR sequencing covered some 250 trial participants: 200 to 220 given two doses of AZD1222 and 26 given two doses of MenACWY control vaccine. Enrollment into the trials was organized by age into subgroups of 18-55, 56-69 and 70-plus years, and those subgroups contained about 160, 30 and 59 TCR-sequenced participants, respectively. Results and caveats for the whole study, not just this receptor: Reportedly, almost half of the unique spike-specific TCRs recognized epitopes lying outside the regions that are mutated in the B.1.351 and B.1.1.7 variants. Because no samples from the day 14 peak response were available, repertoires could be characterized only after the peak T cell response. Participants were mostly white British and included more females than males, and it was suggested by the authors that clonal diversity may have been underestimated. In the small 56-69-year group, the increase in depth fell short of significance, most likely because of low power. The vaccine-associated CD4 TCRs covered the entire spike protein, and the dominant responses fell in regions 160-218 and 743-854. Conclusions about previously exposed vaccinees are limited because only a handful of AZD1222 recipients were SARS-CoV-2 seropositive at baseline. Spike-specific TCR breadth and depth rose significantly after two AZD1222 doses compared with day 0 and with MenACWY recipients.

Reading from cysteine to phenylalanine, the CDR3 counts 14 amino acids. CDR3 DNA only is kept here, 42 bases in frame from base 1. V gives up 5 bases and J gives up 1 base, and the segment between their germline ends measures 12 bases. Looking up the germline V gene (reference sequence) yields CDR1 LNHDA and CDR2 SQIVND. This sample's time point label indicates: baseline before first vaccination. The vaccinee samples were drawn from two UK trials, COV001 and COV002, one of which was a single-blind randomized controlled phase 2/3 trial testing AZD1222 (ChAdOx1 nCoV-19) in healthy adults. For TCRbeta chain sequencing, PBMC samples from trial participants were taken at day 0 and at day 28 after the second dose. In this sample, this clone turned up once. No antigen is known for it. Base quality data are lacking; no much larger clone is found one base away. The CDR3 regions of human TCRbeta chains were analyzed by immunosequencing. Per the authors' processing: Repertoire TCRs were checked for matches against a reference library of SARS-CoV-2-specific TCRs that had been generated using the MIRA antigen-specificity platform. Breadth was defined as the fraction of unique TCRs that were SARS-CoV-2-associated, and depth was defined as the fraction of total T cells that were SARS-CoV-2-associated. Using the MIRA data, each spike-specific TCR was mapped to the spike region that the TCR reacts to and placed in a CD4 or CD8 class. Log10-transformed breadth and depth values were compared by one-way ANOVA with Sidak's multiple comparisons tests. Sourced from immuneACCESS, this table was stored by TCRdb with only in-frame sequences that have V and J called. A share of the clones is absent; for the studies checked, an unresolved V gene accounts for under half, and the remainder has no known explanation. V, J and clone size reflect that table, while D and trimming were determined from the DNA. The sample table contains 100,000 to 150,000 clones; only one count was recorded for roughly 87% of them. Together, the top ten hold 1.4% to 1.5% of the sample.

The TCR was taken from an adult in good health. Material: peripheral blood, obtained on day 0 of AZD1222 vaccination. Here the chain combines TRBV19 and TRBJ2-7, with no reliable assignment of the D segment. CDR3 reads: CASSARTESYEQYF. The nucleotides are TGTGCCAGTAGTGCACGGACGGAATCCTACGAGCAGTACTTC.